One and the same sample provided the 26 T cell receptor beta chains below, sequenced in a study of blood T cell repertoires in COVID-19. Some clones are missing from TCRdb's copy, which holds only in-frame ones; the method was immunoSEQ multiplex PCR. The sample holds a few hundred thousand clones, about 90% seen once. The sample comprised peripheral blood. The source of these receptors is a woman aged 25 to 45 with COVID-19, enrolled during active disease.

J is TRBJ2-5 and V is TRBV11-2; 7 bases are a match to TRBD2. CDR3 length equals 14 residues. CDR1 is SGHAT, CDR2 FQNNGV, per germline. Trimming cost V 3 bases and J 4 bases; bases outside gene matches: 5. The CDR3 sequence: CASSLMGGGETQYF. The CDR3 bases are TGTGCCAGCAGCTTGATGGGGGGGGGAGAGACCCAGTACTTC.

The V gene is TRBV6-4, the J gene TRBJ2-1; 8 positions match TRBD2. Germline V gene sequence: CDR1 MRHNA, CDR2 SNTAGT. V dropped 4 bases and J dropped 7; count of bases not matched to a gene: 12. The CDR3 contains 16 residues. The CDR3 region has the DNA TGTGCCAGCAGTGTTGAATTGGCGGGAGGAGTAAATGAGCAGTTCTTC. This codes for CASSVELAGGVNEQFF.

The chain couples TRBV19 to TRBJ1-3; D not certain. The CDR3 extends over 11 amino acids. The germline CDR1 and CDR2 sequences are LNHDA and SQIVND (reference sequence). V dropped 6 bases and J dropped 7 bases, with 7 bases sitting between them. CDR3 bases: TGTGCCAGTAGCTCCGGGAACACCATATATTTT. This codes for CASSSGNTIYF.

The genes are TRBV6-5 and TRBJ2-7; maybe TRBD1 (5 bases). The germline V gene has CDR1 MNHEY and CDR2 SVGAGI. The CDR3 spans 14 residues. Trimming removed 2 bases from V and 6 bases from J, with 14 bases in between. The CDR3 region is CASSYNPQGSEQYF. CDR3 nucleotide sequence: TGTGCCAGCAGTTACAATCCGCAGGGTAGCGAGCAGTACTTC.

V and J are TRBV3-1 (or the pseudogene TRBV3-2) and TRBJ1-1, with 7 bases that match TRBD1. CDR1 LGHDT and CDR2 YNNKEL come from the germline V gene (reference sequence). Trimming cost V 0 bases and J 5 bases; bases outside gene matches: 3. The CDR3 covers 14 residues. The CDR3 sequence is CASSQEFRGTEAFF. CDR3 sequence (DNA): TGTGCCAGCAGCCAAGAATTCAGGGGGACTGAAGCTTTCTTT.

The J gene is TRBJ1-6, the V gene TRBV4-3; TRBD1 is a possible D gene (5 bases). The CDR3 is made up of 16 amino acids. Trimming cost V 0 bases and J 13 bases, with 19 bases left between them. Germline loops: CDR1 LGHNA, CDR2 YSLEER. The CDR3 nucleotides read TGCGCCAGCAGCCAAGATGCGGGGCAGACAGCTCGGCCCCTCCACTTT. This sequence encodes CASSQDAGQTARPLHF.

V and J are TRBV28 and TRBJ1-2, with D maybe TRBD1 (6 bases). The V gene's germline CDR1 is MDHEN and CDR2 SYDVKM. Between the trimmed V and J ends, which lost 4 bases and 8 bases, there was a span of 11 bases. The CDR3 consists of 12 residues. The CDR3 DNA reads TGTGCCAGCAGTTCACAGGGAAGGGGCTACACCTTC. Its translation: CASSSQGRGYTF.

The genes are TRBV2 and TRBJ1-6, with D unresolved. CDR1 is SNHLY, CDR2 FYNNEI, per germline. This CDR3 is built from 14 residues. Trimming cost V 1 base and J 5 bases, with 6 bases left between them. CDR3: CASSEVRNNSPLHF. CDR3 DNA: TGTGCCAGCAGTGAAGTCAGGAATAATTCACCCCTCCACTTT.

A single count supports this clone. This chain joins TRBV24-1 and TRBJ1-2; the match to TRBD1 covers 7 bases. The germline V gene has CDR1 KGHDR and CDR2 SFDVKD. The CDR3 extends over 13 amino acids. Unmatched junction bases numbered 5, after V lost 7 bases and J lost 4 bases. The CDR3 reads CATRENRGYGYTF. CDR3 coding DNA: TGTGCCACCAGAGAGAACAGGGGCTATGGCTACACCTTC.

The V and J genes are TRBV19 and TRBJ1-5; 9 bases are shared with TRBD1. This CDR3 contains 13 residues. The germline gives CDR1 LNHDA, CDR2 SQIVND (reference sequence). V was pared by 7 bases and J by 6 bases, with 4 bases of the junction left unmatched. The CDR3 DNA reads as TGTGCCAGTACTGACAGGGGGTTTCAGCCCCAGCATTTT. Translating gives CASTDRGFQPQHF.

The rearrangement links TRBV5-1 to TRBJ1-1; tentatively, D is TRBD1 (6 bases). The V and J ends lost 2 bases and 1 base respectively, with 18 bases between them. The CDR3 spans 17 residues. The germline V gene has CDR1 SGHRS and CDR2 YFSETQ. CDR3 DNA sequence: TGCGCCAGCAGCTTCTTTCCGGACAGCTACTCGAACACTGAAGCTTTCTTT. Amino acids: CASSFFPDSYSNTEAFF.

This clone was detected only once. The chain joins TRBV6-6 to TRBJ1-1; no definite D call. CDR1 MNHNY and CDR2 SVGAGI come from the germline V gene (reference sequence). This CDR3 is 13 amino acids long. V gave up 4 bases and J gave up 1 base, with 7 bases separating them. The CDR3 loop reads CASSFGQNTEAFF. In DNA, the CDR3 is TGTGCCAGCAGTTTTGGCCAGAACACTGAAGCTTTCTTT.

The chain uses TRBV7-2 and TRBJ1-2, with TRBD1 matching 8 bases. The CDR3 sequence is 14 residues long. With 3 bases clipped from V and 2 bases from J, the junction kept 2 bases outside the gene matches. Germline CDR1 and CDR2: SGHTA and FQGNSA. As DNA, the CDR3 is TGTGCCAGCAGCTTTACAGGGGGAAACTATGGCTACACCTTC. This sequence encodes CASSFTGGNYGYTF.

This clone was seen a single time. This chain links TRBV9 with TRBJ1-1, with 8 bases identical to TRBD1. V dropped 4 bases and J dropped 3; count of bases not matched to a gene: 11. CDR3 length: 16 amino acids. Germline V gives CDR1 SGDLS, CDR2 YYNGEE. For the CDR3, the DNA is TGTGCCAGCAGCTTACGGACAGGGACCTTGGACACTGAAGCTTTCTTT. It encodes CASSLRTGTLDTEAFF.

This chain uses TRBV30 with TRBJ1-6; D is ambiguous. The CDR3 totals 12 residues. Germline V gene data show CDR1 as GTSNPN and CDR2 as SVGIG (reference sequence). The V gene lost 2 bases and the J gene lost 7 bases, with 6 bases spanning the gap. In nucleotides, the CDR3 is TGTGCCTGGAGTACCGGGAATTCACCCCTCCACTTT. Protein sequence: CAWSTGNSPLHF.

The chain employs TRBV14 and TRBJ2-7; TRBD2 matches at 10 bases. Germline CDR1 SGHDN, CDR2 FVKESK. CDR3 length equals 15 residues. With 1 base clipped from V and 2 bases from J, the junction kept 2 bases outside the gene matches. In nucleotides, the CDR3 is TGTGCCAGCAGCCAAGGTCTAGCGGGGGCCTACGAGCAGTACTTC. Translating gives CASSQGLAGAYEQYF.

The genes are TRBV5-1 and TRBJ1-1; TRBD1 matches at 8 bases. The germline V gene encodes CDR1 SGHRS and CDR2 YFSETQ. This CDR3 has 15 amino acids. J was trimmed by 8 bases and V by 7 bases; bases with no gene match: 16. The CDR3 DNA follows: TGCGCCAGCTCGATTGGGGAATCGAGGGACAGGGAAGCTTTCTTT. As protein: CASSIGESRDREAFF. The whole variable domain, remainder taken from reference TRBV5-1 and TRBJ1-1, is KAGVTQTPRYLIKTRGQQVTLSCSPISGHRSVSWYQQTPGQGLQFLFEYFSETQRNKGNFPGRFSGRQFSNSRSEMNVSTLELGDSALYLCASSIGESRDREAFFGQGTRLTVV.

Only a few counts were recorded for this clone. The rearrangement joins TRBV2 to TRBJ1-1; a possible D gene is TRBD1 (6 bases). Per germline, CDR1 SNHLY and CDR2 FYNNEI. Trimming cost V 4 bases and J 2 bases, with 8 bases left between them. This CDR3 spans 13 amino acids. CDR3 sequence (DNA): TGTGCCAGCAGTGGACAGGCTAACACTGAAGCTTTCTTT. Its translation is CASSGQANTEAFF.

The chain has TRBV30 and TRBJ1-1; D gene uncertain. CDR1 is GTSNPN and CDR2 is SVGIG in the germline V gene (reference sequence). The CDR3 totals 11 residues. Trimming took off 1 base at V and 7 bases at J, with 7 bases between the two ends. The CDR3 spells CAWSDKHEAFF. In DNA, the CDR3 is TGTGCCTGGAGTGATAAACATGAAGCTTTCTTT.

The gene calls are TRBV29-1 and TRBJ2-3, with 8 bases fitting TRBD1. V shed 5 bases, J shed 6 bases, and the junction held 19 bases outside the gene matches. The CDR3 spans 17 residues. Germline lookup yields CDR1 SQVTM and CDR2 ANQGSEA. DNA for the CDR3: TGCAGCGTTAGAGGCCAGGGGGCCTCGCGGGGTGGGGATACGCAGTATTTT. It translates to CSVRGQGASRGGDTQYF.

This chain joins TRBV10-3 and TRBJ2-3; TRBD2 aligns across 7 bases. The junction had 12 bases not matched to a gene; V was cut back by 6 bases and J by 0 bases. This CDR3 spans 17 amino acids. Per germline, CDR1 ENHRY and CDR2 SYGVKD. The CDR3 loop is CAISGSQAGVSTDTQYF. The CDR3 DNA sequence: TGTGCCATCAGCGGGTCCCAGGCGGGGGTCAGCACAGATACGCAGTATTTT.

The chain carries TRBV6-2 or TRBV6-3 and TRBJ2-1, with TRBD2 as a possible D gene (5 bases). The V end was cut by 5 bases, the J end by 2 bases, with 13 bases between. The CDR3 length is 15 residues. Germline values: CDR1 MNHEY, CDR2 SVGEGT. The CDR3: CASSPDWVPYNEQFF. Here the CDR3 DNA reads TGTGCCAGCAGTCCGGACTGGGTGCCCTACAATGAGCAGTTCTTC.

This clone appeared a single time. The chain uses TRBV5-5 and TRBJ1-1; D remains unclear. V dropped 4 bases and J dropped 2 bases, with 18 bases sitting between them. This CDR3 region has 16 residues. Germline V gives CDR1 SGHKS, CDR2 YYEKEE (reference sequence). The CDR3 DNA sequence: TGTGCCAGCAGCCCAAATTCTCCAGGCCTTAACACTGAAGCTTTCTTT. It yields the protein CASSPNSPGLNTEAFF.

The rearrangement joins TRBV7-8 to TRBJ2-6; TRBD1 agrees at 8 bases. V shed 8 bases and J 0 bases; nucleotides not matched to a gene: 9. CDR1 is SGHVS and CDR2 is FQNEAQ in the germline V gene. This CDR3 region has 17 residues. CDR3 sequence reads: CASRRDRFYSGANVLTF. CDR3 coding DNA: TGTGCCAGCCGAAGGGACAGGTTTTACTCTGGGGCCAACGTCCTGACTTTC.

The V gene is TRBV7-2, the J gene TRBJ1-3; possibly TRBD1 for D (5 bases). This CDR3 has 15 amino acids. The ends were cut back, 1 base at V and 4 bases at J, with 11 bases in the middle. Germline CDR1 reads SGHTA; CDR2 reads FQGNSA. Here the CDR3 DNA reads TGTGCCAGCAGCTTAGGGGCGGGGACGGGAAACACCATATATTTT. Amino acids: CASSLGAGTGNTIYF.

The V call is TRBV6-2 or TRBV6-3, the J call TRBJ2-3; TRBD1 might be the D (5 bases). The CDR3 length is 16 residues. Trimming took 8 bases from V and 1 from J, leaving 19 bases between them. Per germline, CDR1 MNHEY and CDR2 SVGEGT. The CDR3 sequence is CASGPQGNWGTDTQYF. The CDR3, as DNA: TGTGCCAGCGGCCCCCAGGGTAACTGGGGCACAGATACGCAGTATTTT.